The entry below describes one TCR beta chain. Some clones are missing from TCRdb's copy, which holds only in-frame ones; the method was immunoSEQ multiplex PCR. The sample lists fewer than 250,000 clones, more than 80% occurring once. These data come from a study of blood T cell repertoires in COVID-19. The CDR3 runs 11 residues. Germline lookup yields CDR1 SEHNR and CDR2 FQNEAQ (reference sequence). V lost 5 bases and J lost 6, with 7 bases in between. The receptor was isolated from a human donor in a cohort sampled during active COVID-19. Sequenced: peripheral blood. The V gene is TRBV7-9, the J gene TRBJ1-2, with TRBD1 as a possible D gene (5 bases). CDR3 DNA: TGTGCCAGCAGCGGGGGGGATGGCTACACCTTC. It is translated as CASSGGDGYTF.